Listed below are T cell receptor beta chains from one sample, sequenced in a study of a mutant IDH1 vaccine in newly diagnosed glioma. The antigens these receptors bind are not known. The protocol was immunoSEQ multiplex PCR, while the TCRdb copy is restricted to in-frame clones and leaves out a portion. In the table there are about 41,000 clones, 75% to 90% of which are singletons. The input for sequencing was PBMCs, taken from a glioma patient whose treatment included an IDH1 peptide vaccine. These receptor sequences come from a man aged 35-49 years with glioma. The CDR3 runs from the conserved cysteine through the conserved F or W. The order of the fields is V gene, D gene, clone size, J gene, CDR3 length, CDR3 protein, CDR3 DNA. The D gene is left open where the match is weak. Clone size is stated in some rows and not others, as once, few, many or a class when expanded.

TRBV18	NA	NA	TRBJ2-1	15	CASSPGAPNRNEQFF	TGTGCCAGCTCACCCGGGGCTCCTAACAGGAATGAGCAGTTCTTC
TRBV5-1	TRBD2	NA	TRBJ2-5	19	CASSLAGTSGRGWGETQYF	TGCGCCAGCAGCTTGGCCGGGACTAGCGGGAGAGGTTGGGGAGAGACCCAGTACTTC
TRBV5-4	NA	NA	TRBJ1-2	16	CASSPDRDSTNYGYTF	TGTGCCAGCAGCCCGGACCGGGACTCCACTAACTATGGCTACACCTTC
TRBV4-3	NA	NA	TRBJ1-4	17	CASSQVWRGAAHEKLFF	TGCGCCAGCAGCCAAGTCTGGAGGGGAGCGGCTCATGAAAAACTGTTTTTT
TRBV7-2	NA	once	TRBJ1-4	14	CASSVRAWGEKLFF	TGTGCCAGCAGCGTCCGGGCCTGGGGCGAAAAACTGTTTTTT
TRBV30	NA	NA	TRBJ1-6	13	CAWSQGTNSPLHF	TGTGCCTGGAGTCAGGGAACAAATTCACCCCTCCACTTT
TRBV18	NA	once	TRBJ2-5	12	CASSPHQETQYF	TGTGCCAGCTCACCACACCAAGAGACCCAGTACTTC
TRBV5-1	NA	NA	TRBJ2-5	13	CASSLQGRETQYF	TGCGCCAGCAGCTTACAGGGCAGAGAGACCCAGTACTTC
TRBV27	TRBD1	NA	TRBJ1-2	13	CASRDRINYGYTF	TGTGCCAGCAGGGACAGGATAAACTATGGCTACACCTTC
TRBV19	NA	NA	TRBJ1-1	13	CASRGPGDTEAFF	TGTGCCAGTAGGGGGCCTGGGGACACTGAAGCTTTCTTT
TRBV7-9	NA	NA	TRBJ1-1	15	CASSFSPLGNTEAFF	TGTGCCAGCAGCTTTAGTCCTTTAGGGAACACTGAAGCTTTCTTT
TRBV29-1	NA	NA	TRBJ2-1	15	CSVEDYTHIGNEQFF	TGCAGCGTTGAAGATTACACCCATATCGGCAATGAGCAGTTCTTC
TRBV4-1	NA	NA	TRBJ1-2	16	CASSQTPGTATYGYTF	TGCGCCAGCAGCCAAACTCCAGGGACGGCTACCTATGGCTACACCTTC
TRBV4-2	TRBD2	NA	TRBJ2-2	17	CASSQEGLAGVVGELFF	TGTGCCAGCAGCCAAGAAGGCCTAGCGGGGGTTGTCGGGGAGCTGTTTTTT
TRBV6-5	TRBD2	NA	TRBJ2-2	15	CASSTPGLAGGELFF	TGTGCCAGCAGTACCCCGGGACTAGCGGGCGGGGAGCTGTTTTTT
TRBV4-1	NA	once	TRBJ2-5	15	CASSQDDAQQETQYF	TGCGCCAGCAGCCAAGATGATGCACAGCAAGAGACCCAGTACTTC
TRBV5-4	TRBD2	NA	TRBJ2-3	12	CASSLLAGASYF	TGTGCCAGCAGCTTGCTAGCGGGGGCCTCGTATTTT